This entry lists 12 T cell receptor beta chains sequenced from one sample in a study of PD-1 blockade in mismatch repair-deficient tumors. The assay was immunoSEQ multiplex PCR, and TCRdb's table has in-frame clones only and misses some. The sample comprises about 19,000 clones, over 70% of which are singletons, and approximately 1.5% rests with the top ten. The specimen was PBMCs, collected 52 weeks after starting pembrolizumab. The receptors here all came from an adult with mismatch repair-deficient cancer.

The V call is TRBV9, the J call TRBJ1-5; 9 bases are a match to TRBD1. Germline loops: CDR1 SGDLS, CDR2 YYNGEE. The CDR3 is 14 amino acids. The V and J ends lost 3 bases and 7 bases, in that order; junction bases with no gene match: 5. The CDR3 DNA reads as TGTGCCAGCAGCGGCGACAGGGGGATACAGCCCCAGCATTTT. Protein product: CASSGDRGIQPQHF.

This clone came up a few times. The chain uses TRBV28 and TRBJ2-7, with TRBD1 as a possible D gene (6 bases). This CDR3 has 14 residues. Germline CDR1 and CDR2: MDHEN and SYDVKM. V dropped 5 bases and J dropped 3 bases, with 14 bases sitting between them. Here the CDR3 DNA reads TGTGCCAGCAGTCCATCATGGACAGACTACGAGCAGTACTTC. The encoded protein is CASSPSWTDYEQYF.

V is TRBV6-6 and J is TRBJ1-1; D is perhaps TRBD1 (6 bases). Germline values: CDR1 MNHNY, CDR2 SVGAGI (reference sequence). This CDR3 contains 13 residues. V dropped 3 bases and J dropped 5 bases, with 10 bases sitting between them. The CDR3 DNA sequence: TGTGCCAGCAGTTATGAAGGGGGAACTGAAGCTTTCTTT. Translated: CASSYEGGTEAFF.

CDR3 sequence (DNA): TGCAGCGTTGTGACTCGAAGTGGACAGGGGGCTTACGAGCAGTACTTC. Its protein product is CSVVTRSGQGAYEQYF. The chain joins TRBV29-1 to TRBJ2-7; 11 nucleotides align to TRBD1. The CDR3 is 16 residues long. Losses at the gene ends were 4 bases for V and 4 bases for J; bases not matched to a gene: 12. Per germline, CDR1 SQVTM and CDR2 ANQGSEA.

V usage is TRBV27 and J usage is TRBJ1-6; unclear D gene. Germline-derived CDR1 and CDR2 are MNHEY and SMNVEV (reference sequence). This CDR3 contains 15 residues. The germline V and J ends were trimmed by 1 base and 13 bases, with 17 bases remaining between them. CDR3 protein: CASSLLPYLGGPLHF. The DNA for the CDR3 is TGTGCCAGCAGTTTATTGCCCTATTTGGGCGGGCCCCTCCACTTT.

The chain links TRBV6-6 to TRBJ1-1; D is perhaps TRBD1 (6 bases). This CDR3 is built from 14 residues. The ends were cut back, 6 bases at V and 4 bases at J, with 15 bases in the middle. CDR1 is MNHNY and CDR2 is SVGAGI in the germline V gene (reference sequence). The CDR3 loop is CASSTEQGRTEAFF. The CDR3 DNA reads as TGTGCCAGCAGCACCGAACAGGGTCGCACTGAAGCTTTCTTT.

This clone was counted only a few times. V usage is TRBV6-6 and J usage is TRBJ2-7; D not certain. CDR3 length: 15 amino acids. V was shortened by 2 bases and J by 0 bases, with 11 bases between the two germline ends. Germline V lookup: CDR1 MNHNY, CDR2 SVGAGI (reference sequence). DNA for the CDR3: TGTGCCAGCAGTTACGCGGCGCGGTTCTCCTACGAGCAGTACTTC. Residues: CASSYAARFSYEQYF.

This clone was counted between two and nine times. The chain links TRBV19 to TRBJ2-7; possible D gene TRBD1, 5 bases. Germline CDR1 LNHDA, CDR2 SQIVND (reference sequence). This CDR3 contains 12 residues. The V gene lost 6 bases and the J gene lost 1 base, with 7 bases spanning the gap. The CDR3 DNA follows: TGTGCCAGTAGCGACAGTTCCTACGAGCAGTACTTC. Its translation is CASSDSSYEQYF.

Here the CDR3 DNA reads TGTGCAAGTCGCTTAGAACTAGCACAATCCTACGAGCAGTACTTC. Encoded protein: CASRLELAQSYEQYF. The V and J genes are TRBV12-2 and TRBJ2-7; whether TRBD2, the table's D call, matches the DNA was not checked. TRBV12-2 is assigned pseudogene status. The CDR3 has 15 residues.

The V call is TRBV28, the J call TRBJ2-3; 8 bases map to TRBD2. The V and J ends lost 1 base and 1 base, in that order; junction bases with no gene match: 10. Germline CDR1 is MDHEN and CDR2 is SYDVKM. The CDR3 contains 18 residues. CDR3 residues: CASSLFLVAGMGTDTQYF. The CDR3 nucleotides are TGTGCCAGCAGTTTATTTTTAGTAGCGGGAATGGGCACAGATACGCAGTATTTT.

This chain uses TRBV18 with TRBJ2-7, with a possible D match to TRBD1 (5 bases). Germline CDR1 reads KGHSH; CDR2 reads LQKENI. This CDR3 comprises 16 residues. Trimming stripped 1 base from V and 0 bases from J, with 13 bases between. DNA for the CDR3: TGTGCCAGCTCACCACAGGCAGGGAAGAGCTCCTACGAGCAGTACTTC. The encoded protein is CASSPQAGKSSYEQYF.

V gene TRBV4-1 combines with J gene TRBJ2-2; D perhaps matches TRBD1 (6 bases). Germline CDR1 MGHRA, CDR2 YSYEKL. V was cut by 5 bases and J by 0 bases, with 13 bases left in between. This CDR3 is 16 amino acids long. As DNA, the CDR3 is TGCGCCAGCAGCGCCCGACAGGTGACGAACACCGGGGAGCTGTTTTTT. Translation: CASSARQVTNTGELFF.